This TCR beta chain originates from a study of shared clonotypes between healthy human individuals. General study findings and limits: About 5% of naive CD4 clonotypes were shared across several donors. Among the subsets, naive ones generally showed larger estimated richness than memory ones.

On this clone: Its specificity is not known.

Caucasian adults living in Nashville, Tennessee, provided all samples. Partitioning of CD4+ cells yielded a CD45RA+ naive subset and a CD45RA-negative memory subset. Profiled with immunoSEQ multiplex PCR; TCRdb holds only in-frame clones, not every one. The table shows roughly 2.2 million clones, with around 92% occurring only once. The V end was cut by 0 bases, the J end by 6 bases, with 0 bases between. Per germline, CDR1 ENHRY and CDR2 SYGVKD. The CDR3 is 11 amino acids. This TCR came from a man aged 18 to 35 in good health. Some clones in this sample may be carry-over from other donors' samples. The source material was naive CD4+ T cells from PBMCs. Subset meaning: CD45RA+ positively selected. V and J are TRBV10-3 and TRBJ1-5; D is unclear. The CDR3 sequence is CAISESQPQHF. CDR3 sequence (DNA): TGTGCCATCAGTGAGTCTCAGCCCCAGCATTTT.